The subject of this entry is one T cell receptor beta chain. The sample comes from a study of blood T cell repertoires in COVID-19. Germline CDR1 is MGHRA and CDR2 is YSYEKL. This CDR3 has 14 residues. The ends were cut back, 0 bases at V and 4 bases at J, with 9 bases in the middle. Those enrolled, adults aged 18 to 89 years, came from 20 to 25 US areas. Repertoires were generated with immunoSEQ multiplex PCR, while TCRdb's copy carries only in-frame clones and drops some. The table lists 300,000 to 450,000 clones, 80% to 90% of them singletons. What was sequenced was PBMCs or T cells enriched from blood (not recorded which). J is TRBJ1-1 and V is TRBV4-1; D unclear. This TCR was recovered from a man aged 18 to 35 who had recovered from COVID-19. The CDR3 loop reads CASSQDGRSTEAFF. DNA for the CDR3: TGCGCCAGCAGCCAAGATGGGCGAAGCACTGAAGCTTTCTTT.